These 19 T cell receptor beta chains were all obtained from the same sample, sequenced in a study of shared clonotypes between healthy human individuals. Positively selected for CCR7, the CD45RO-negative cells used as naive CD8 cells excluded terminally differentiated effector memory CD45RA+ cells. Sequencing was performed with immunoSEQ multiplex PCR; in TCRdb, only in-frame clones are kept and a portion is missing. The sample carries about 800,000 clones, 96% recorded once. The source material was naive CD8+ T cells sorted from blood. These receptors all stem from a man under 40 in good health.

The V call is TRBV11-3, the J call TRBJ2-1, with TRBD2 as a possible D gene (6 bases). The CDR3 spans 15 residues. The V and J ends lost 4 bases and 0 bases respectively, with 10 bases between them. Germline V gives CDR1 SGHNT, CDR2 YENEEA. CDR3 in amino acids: CASSSSRDSYNEQFF. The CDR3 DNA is TGTGCCAGCAGCTCTTCGCGGGACTCCTACAATGAGCAGTTCTTC.

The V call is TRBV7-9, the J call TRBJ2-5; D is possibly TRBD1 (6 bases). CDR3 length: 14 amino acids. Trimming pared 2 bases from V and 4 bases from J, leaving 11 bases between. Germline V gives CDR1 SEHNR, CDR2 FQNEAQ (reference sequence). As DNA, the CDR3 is TGTGCCAGCAGCTTAAGGGGGAGCAGAGAGACCCAGTACTTC. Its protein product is CASSLRGSRETQYF.

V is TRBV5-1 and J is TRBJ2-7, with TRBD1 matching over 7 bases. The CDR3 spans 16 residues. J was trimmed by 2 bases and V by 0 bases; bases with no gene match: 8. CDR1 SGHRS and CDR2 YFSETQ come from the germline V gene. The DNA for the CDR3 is TGCGCCAGCAGCTTGGGGTTGACAGGGTCGCCCTACGAGCAGTACTTC. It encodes CASSLGLTGSPYEQYF.

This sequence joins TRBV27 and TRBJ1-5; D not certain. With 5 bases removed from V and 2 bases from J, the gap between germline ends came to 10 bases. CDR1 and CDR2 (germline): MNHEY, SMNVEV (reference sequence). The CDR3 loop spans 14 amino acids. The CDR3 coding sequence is TGTGCCAGCAGTCCGGGGAACGGCAATCAGCCCCAGCATTTT. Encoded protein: CASSPGNGNQPQHF.

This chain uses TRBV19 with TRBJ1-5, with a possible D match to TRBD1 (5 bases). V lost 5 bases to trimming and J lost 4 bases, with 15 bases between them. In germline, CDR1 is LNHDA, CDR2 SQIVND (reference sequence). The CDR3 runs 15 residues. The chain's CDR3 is CASSPSIGTNQPQHF. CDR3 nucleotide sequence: TGTGCCAGTAGTCCCAGTATAGGGACGAATCAGCCCCAGCATTTT.

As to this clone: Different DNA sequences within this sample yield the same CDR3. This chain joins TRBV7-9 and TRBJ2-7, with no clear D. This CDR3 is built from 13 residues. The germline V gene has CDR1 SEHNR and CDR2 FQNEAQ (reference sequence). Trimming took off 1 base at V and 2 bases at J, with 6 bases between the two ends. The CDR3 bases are TGTGCCAGCAGCTTAGGTAGAGCCTACGAGCAGTACTTC. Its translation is CASSLGRAYEQYF. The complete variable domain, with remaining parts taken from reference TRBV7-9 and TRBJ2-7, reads DTGVSQNPRHKITKRGQNVTFRCDPISEHNRLYWYRQTLGQGPEFLTYFQNEAQLEKSRLLSDRFSAERPKGSFSTLEIQRTEQGDSAMYLCASSLGRAYEQYFGPGTRLTVT.

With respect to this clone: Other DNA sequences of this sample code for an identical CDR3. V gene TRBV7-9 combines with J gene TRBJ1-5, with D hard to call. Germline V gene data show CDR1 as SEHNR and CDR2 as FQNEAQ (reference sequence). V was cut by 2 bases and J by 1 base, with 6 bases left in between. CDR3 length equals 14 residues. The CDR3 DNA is TGTGCCAGCAGCTTACCCGGCAGCAATCAGCCCCAGCATTTT. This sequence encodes CASSLPGSNQPQHF.

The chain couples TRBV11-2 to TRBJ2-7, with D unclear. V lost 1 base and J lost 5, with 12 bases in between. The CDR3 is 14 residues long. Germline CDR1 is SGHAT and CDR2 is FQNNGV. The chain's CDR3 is CASSLGIGVHEQYF. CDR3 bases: TGTGCCAGCAGCTTAGGGATAGGAGTCCACGAGCAGTACTTC.

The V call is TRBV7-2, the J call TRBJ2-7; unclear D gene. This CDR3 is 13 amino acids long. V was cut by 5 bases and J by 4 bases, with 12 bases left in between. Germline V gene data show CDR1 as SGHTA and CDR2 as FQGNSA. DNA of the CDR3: TGTGCCAGCAGCCTTTTCCCTGAGTACGAGCAGTACTTC. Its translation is CASSLFPEYEQYF.

CDR3 nucleotides: TGTGCCAGCAGTTTGATAAGCTCCTACGAGCAGTACTTC. Its translation is CASSLISSYEQYF. The V gene is TRBV28, the J gene TRBJ2-7; unclear D gene. The germline gives CDR1 MDHEN, CDR2 SYDVKM. V gave up 3 bases and J gave up 0 bases, with 6 bases separating them. This CDR3 contains 13 residues.

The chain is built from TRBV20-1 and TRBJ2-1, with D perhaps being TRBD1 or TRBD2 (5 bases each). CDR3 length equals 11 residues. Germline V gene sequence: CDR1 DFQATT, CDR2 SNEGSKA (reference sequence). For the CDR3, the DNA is TGCATGGGAGACAGATACAATGAGCAGTTCTTC. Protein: CMGDRYNEQFF.

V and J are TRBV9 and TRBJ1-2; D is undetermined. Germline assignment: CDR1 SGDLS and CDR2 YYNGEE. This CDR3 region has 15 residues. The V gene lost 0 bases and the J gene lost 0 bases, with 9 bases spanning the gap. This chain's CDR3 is CASSVEGRPNYGYTF. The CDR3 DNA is TGTGCCAGCAGCGTAGAGGGCAGACCTAACTATGGCTACACCTTC.

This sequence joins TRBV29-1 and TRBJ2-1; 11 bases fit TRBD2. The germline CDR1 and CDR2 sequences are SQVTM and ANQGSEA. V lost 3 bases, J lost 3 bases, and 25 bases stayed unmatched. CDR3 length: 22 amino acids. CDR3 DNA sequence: TGCAGCGTTGAGGCCTTGGAGCTGCCTCAACCCAGACTAGCGGGATACTACAATGAGCAGTTCTTC. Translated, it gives CSVEALELPQPRLAGYYNEQFF.

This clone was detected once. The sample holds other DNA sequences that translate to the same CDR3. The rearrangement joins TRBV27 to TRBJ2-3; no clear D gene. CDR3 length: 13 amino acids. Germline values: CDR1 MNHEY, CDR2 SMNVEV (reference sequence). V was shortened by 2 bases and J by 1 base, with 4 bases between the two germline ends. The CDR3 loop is CASSLVRTDTQYF. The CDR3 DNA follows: TGTGCCAGCAGTTTAGTCCGCACAGATACGCAGTATTTT.

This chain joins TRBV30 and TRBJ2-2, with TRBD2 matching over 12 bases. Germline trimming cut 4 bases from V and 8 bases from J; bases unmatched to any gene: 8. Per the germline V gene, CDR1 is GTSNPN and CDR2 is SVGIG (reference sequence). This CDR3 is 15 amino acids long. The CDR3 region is CAWTSGRALGGELFF. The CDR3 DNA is TGTGCCTGGACTAGCGGGAGGGCCCTAGGTGGGGAGCTGTTTTTT.

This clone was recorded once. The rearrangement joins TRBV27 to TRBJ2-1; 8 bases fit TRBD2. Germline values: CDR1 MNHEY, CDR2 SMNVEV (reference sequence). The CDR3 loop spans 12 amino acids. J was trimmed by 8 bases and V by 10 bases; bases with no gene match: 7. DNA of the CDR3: TGTGCCACCTGGACTAGCATCGATGAGCAGTTCTTC. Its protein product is CATWTSIDEQFF.

The chain's CDR3 is CASSAGLARRPSTDTQYF. CDR3 DNA: TGTGCCAGCAGCGCCGGACTAGCGAGGAGACCTAGCACAGATACGCAGTATTTT. This rearrangement joins TRBV9 to TRBJ2-3, with 9 nucleotides matching TRBD2. The trim removed 3 bases at V and 0 bases at J, leaving 11 bases unmatched. Per the germline V gene, CDR1 is SGDLS and CDR2 is YYNGEE. The CDR3 extends over 18 amino acids.

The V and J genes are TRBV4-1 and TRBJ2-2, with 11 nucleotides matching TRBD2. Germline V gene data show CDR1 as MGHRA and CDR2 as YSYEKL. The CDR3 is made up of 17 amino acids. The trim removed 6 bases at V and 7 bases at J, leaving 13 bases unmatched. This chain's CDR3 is CASSEIPLAGVVGELFF. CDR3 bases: TGCGCCAGCAGTGAGATTCCACTAGCGGGAGTAGTCGGGGAGCTGTTTTTT.

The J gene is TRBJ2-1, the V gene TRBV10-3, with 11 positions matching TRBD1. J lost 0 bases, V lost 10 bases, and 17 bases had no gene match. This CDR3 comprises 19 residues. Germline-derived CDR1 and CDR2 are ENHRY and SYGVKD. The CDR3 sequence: CATRSGQGASGDSYNEQFF. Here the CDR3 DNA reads TGTGCCACCAGATCCGGACAGGGGGCTAGCGGAGACTCCTACAATGAGCAGTTCTTC.